The TCR beta chain described here comes from a study of blood T cell repertoires in COVID-19. Across the study: Samples taken during acute and convalescent COVID-19 were collected in the United States, Italy and Spain. Sources were T cells, B-cell-depleted T cells, or PBMCs; the material itself was cDNA or gDNA.

In the original workflow: Estimates of nucleated cell counts were drawn from the amplification of reference gene primers. Sequencing used immunoSEQ multiplex PCR; TCRdb keeps in-frame clones, though not all of them. V, J and clone size are taken as reported in that table, and D and trimming were inferred from the DNA itself. This table holds about 110,000 clones, 85% to 90% found once. The length of the CDR3 is 14 residues. V was cut by 3 bases and J by 0 bases, with 6 bases left in between. Germline V gives CDR1 WNHNN, CDR2 SYGVQD (reference sequence). This receptor was obtained from a man aged 50-60 years with acute or convalescent COVID-19. Material: peripheral blood. The chain employs TRBV10-1 and TRBJ1-3; TRBD1 might be the D (5 bases). The CDR3 protein is CASSEGDSGNTIYF. DNA for the CDR3: TGCGCCAGCAGTGAAGGGGACTCTGGAAACACCATATATTTT.